This passage covers 13 T cell receptor beta chains from one sample sequenced in a study of T cell responses to AZD1222 COVID-19 vaccine. Here immunoSEQ multiplex PCR was the method, and the copy in TCRdb shows in-frame clones only, minus some. Of about 73,000 clones listed, about 78% were seen once; the top ten hold around 50%. The starting material was peripheral blood, obtained 28 days after the second AZD1222 dose. The source of these receptors is an adult who received the AZD1222 COVID-19 vaccine.

The V and J genes are TRBV7-2 and TRBJ2-6; unclear D gene. Trimming stripped 4 bases from V and 0 bases from J, with 4 bases between. CDR1 and CDR2 from the germline V gene are SGHTA and FQGNSA. CDR3 length: 14 amino acids. The CDR3 loop reads CASSYDSGANVLTF. The CDR3 coding sequence is TGTGCCAGCAGCTACGACTCTGGGGCCAACGTCCTGACTTTC.

The rearrangement links TRBV4-2 to TRBJ2-1; TRBD2 matches 7 bases. Germline values: CDR1 LGHNA, CDR2 YNFKEQ. CDR3 size: 15 residues. V dropped 3 bases and J dropped 5; count of bases not matched to a gene: 7. The CDR3 spells CASSQISLADNEQFF. The CDR3 nucleotides are TGTGCCAGCAGCCAGATCTCTCTAGCGGACAATGAGCAGTTCTTC.

This rearrangement joins TRBV27 to TRBJ1-3; 7 bases are shared with TRBD1. V was pared by 4 bases and J by 0 bases, with 6 bases of the junction left unmatched. This CDR3 region has 16 residues. CDR1 is MNHEY, CDR2 SMNVEV, per germline (reference sequence). The chain's CDR3 is CASSSYRGTSGNTIYF. CDR3 sequence (DNA): TGTGCCAGCAGTTCCTACAGGGGAACCTCTGGAAACACCATATATTTT.

This chain uses TRBV7-3 with TRBJ2-3; perhaps TRBD1 as D (7 bases). V lost 0 bases to trimming and J lost 3 bases, with 13 bases between them. The CDR3 consists of 16 residues. Looked up from germline, CDR1 is SGHTA and CDR2 is FQGTGA. CDR3 DNA sequence: TGTGCCAGCAGCTTAACTGGCGGGACAGATACAGATACGCAGTATTTT. Translation gives CASSLTGGTDTDTQYF.

The rearrangement uses TRBV3-1 (or the pseudogene TRBV3-2) and TRBJ2-3, with 10 bases that match TRBD2. The length of the CDR3 is 16 residues. The germline CDR1 and CDR2 sequences are LGHDT and YNNKEL (reference sequence). The V segment lost 5 bases and the J segment 0 bases; nucleotides outside the gene matches: 5. The CDR3 nucleotides are TGTGCCAGCAGCTTTCTAGCGGGAGCTAGCACAGATACGCAGTATTTT. Translation: CASSFLAGASTDTQYF.

This chain uses TRBV5-6 with TRBJ2-7; possibly TRBD2 for D (5 bases). This CDR3 is built from 14 residues. Germline CDR1 reads SGHDT; CDR2 reads YYEEEE. Trimming pared 0 bases from V and 3 bases from J, leaving 10 bases between. Here the CDR3 DNA reads TGTGCCAGCAGCTTGGGTAGTAGCGACTACGAGCAGTACTTC. Translation gives CASSLGSSDYEQYF.

The V and J genes are TRBV19 and TRBJ2-7, with D perhaps given as TRBD1 or TRBD2 (5 bases each). Germline V CDR1 and CDR2: LNHDA, SQIVND (reference sequence). This CDR3 spans 15 amino acids. Trimming removed 5 bases from V and 0 bases from J, with 14 bases in between. CDR3 sequence (DNA): TGTGCCAGTAGTTCCTCCGGGACGGTCTCCTACGAGCAGTACTTC. This gives the protein CASSSSGTVSYEQYF.

J is TRBJ1-1 and V is TRBV5-6; no clear D. The V and J ends lost 6 bases and 1 base respectively, with 7 bases between them. The CDR3 spans 12 residues. Germline V lookup: CDR1 SGHDT, CDR2 YYEEEE. The CDR3 loop reads CASNSANTEAFF. The DNA of the CDR3 is TGTGCCAGCAACTCTGCGAACACTGAAGCTTTCTTT. The full variable domain, completed using reference TRBV5-6 and TRBJ1-1, is DAGVTQSPTHLIKTRGQQVTLRCSPKSGHDTVSWYQQALGQGPQFIFQYYEEEERQRGNFPDRFSGHQFPNYSSELNVNALLLGDSALYLCASNSANTEAFFGQGTRLTVV.

This sequence joins TRBV4-1 and TRBJ2-7, with a tentative D call TRBD2 (6 bases). V was pared by 3 bases and J by 2 bases, with 14 bases between. In germline, CDR1 is MGHRA, CDR2 YSYEKL. The CDR3 consists of 15 residues. This CDR3 reads CASSQETRPAYEQYF. CDR3 nucleotides: TGCGCCAGCAGCCAGGAGACTAGGCCCGCCTACGAGCAGTACTTC.

The chain carries TRBV27 and TRBJ2-1, with TRBD2 matching over 10 bases. CDR3 size: 15 residues. V gave up 2 bases and J gave up 4 bases; unmatched junction bases: 2. Germline values: CDR1 MNHEY, CDR2 SMNVEV (reference sequence). The CDR3 DNA follows: TGTGCCAGCAGTTTAACACTAGCGGGGTACAATGAGCAGTTCTTC. This encodes CASSLTLAGYNEQFF.

V and J are TRBV5-1 and TRBJ1-2; 11 nucleotides agree with TRBD1. The trim removed 3 bases at V and 1 base at J, leaving 2 bases unmatched. Germline values: CDR1 SGHRS, CDR2 YFSETQ. This CDR3 is 15 amino acids long. CDR3 sequence reads: CASSWTGGGNYGYTF. CDR3 coding DNA: TGCGCCAGCAGCTGGACAGGGGGCGGTAACTATGGCTACACCTTC. The whole variable domain, remainder taken from reference TRBV5-1 and TRBJ1-2, is KAGVTQTPRYLIKTRGQQVTLSCSPISGHRSVSWYQQTPGQGLQFLFEYFSETQRNKGNFPGRFSGRQFSNSRSEMNVSTLELGDSALYLCASSWTGGGNYGYTFGSGTRLTVV.

The V gene is TRBV5-6, the J gene TRBJ2-3, with D possibly TRBD2 on 6 matching bases. With 1 base removed from V and 0 bases from J, the gap between germline ends came to 12 bases. CDR1 and CDR2 from the germline V gene are SGHDT and YYEEEE. The CDR3 extends over 16 amino acids. The DNA of the CDR3 is TGTGCCAGCAGCTTGCGGGGGACGGCTAGCACAGATACGCAGTATTTT. Residues: CASSLRGTASTDTQYF.

The chain has TRBV18 and TRBJ2-1, with a weak D call TRBD2 (5 bases). V gave up 3 bases and J gave up 2 bases, with 11 bases separating them. CDR3 length equals 15 residues. The germline gives CDR1 KGHSH, CDR2 LQKENI. CDR3 DNA sequence: TGTGCCAGCTCACCTACCAGCGGAGCCTACAATGAGCAGTTCTTC. Translating gives CASSPTSGAYNEQFF.